The clone carrying this T cell receptor (beta chain) was seen more than once but under ten times. The antigen is not known. These data come from a study of T-cell reconstitution after alpha-beta-depleted transplantation in children. Overall study findings and caveats: There were reportedly several hundred expanded graft clones from which alpha-beta T cells came about two months after transplant. For some patients, TCRbeta diversity was high at day 60 because of recipient T cells and thymic progenitors that survived. After one year, T-cell counts and TCRbeta diversity mostly came from new T cells.

With 5 bases removed from V and 7 bases from J, the gap between germline ends came to 17 bases. The CDR3 contains 15 residues. In germline, CDR1 is SGHTA, CDR2 FQGNSA. TCRbeta library construction was performed incorporating unique molecular identifiers. TCRdb re-analysed the PCR reads in MiXCR, keeping a single row per CDR3 protein. The sample carries about 130,000 distinct CDR3 sequences, about 9.9% recorded once. Source: PBMCs, mostly from graft donor cells, taken 180 days after TCRalphabeta/CD19-depleted stem cell transplant. V usage is TRBV7-2 and J usage is TRBJ1-4; D gene ambiguous. This TCR was recovered from a girl under two years old who had a stem cell transplant for combined immunodeficiency, so the T cells may come from the graft donor. CDR3 DNA: TGTGCCAGCAGCCTACGCGGAGGGAATAGTGAAAAACTGTTTTTT. It codes for CASSLRGGNSEKLFF.